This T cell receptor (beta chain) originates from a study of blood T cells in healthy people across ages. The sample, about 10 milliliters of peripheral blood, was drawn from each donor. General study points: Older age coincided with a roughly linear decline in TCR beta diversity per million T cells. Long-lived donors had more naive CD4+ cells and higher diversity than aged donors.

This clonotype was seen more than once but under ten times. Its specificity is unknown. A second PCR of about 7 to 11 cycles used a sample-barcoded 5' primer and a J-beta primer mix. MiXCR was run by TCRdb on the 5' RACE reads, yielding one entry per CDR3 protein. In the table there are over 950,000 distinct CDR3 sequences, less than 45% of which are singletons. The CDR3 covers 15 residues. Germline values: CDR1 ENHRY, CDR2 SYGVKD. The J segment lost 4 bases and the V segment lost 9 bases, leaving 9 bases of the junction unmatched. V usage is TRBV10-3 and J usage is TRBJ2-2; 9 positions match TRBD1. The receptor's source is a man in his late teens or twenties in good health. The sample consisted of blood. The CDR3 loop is CAIKQGATSTGELFF. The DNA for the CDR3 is TGTGCCATTAAACAGGGGGCGACTTCCACCGGGGAGCTGTTTTTT.